One sample yielded the 16 T cell receptor beta chains listed below, sequenced in a study of follicular helper T cells after annual influenza vaccination. Clones were read by immunoSEQ multiplex PCR, and TCRdb kept only the in-frame ones, dropping some. The sample consists of more than 9,000 clones, roughly 80% of them appearing once. Time point reported: 2015-2016 season, 7 days after influenza vaccination. The material sequenced was CXCR5+ CD38- circulating T follicular helper cells from blood, taken 7 days after influenza vaccination. Stated subset: circulating Tfh, non-naive CD4+CXCR5+PD-1+ (ICOS+CD38+ or ICOS-CD38-). These receptors were taken from an adult who received the influenza vaccine.

This rearrangement joins TRBV25-1 to TRBJ2-2; D might be TRBD1 or TRBD2, each matching 5 bases. This CDR3 is 16 amino acids long. The ends were cut back, 3 bases at V and 4 bases at J, with 15 bases in the middle. Germline-derived CDR1 and CDR2 are MGHDK and SYGVNS. CDR3 loop: CASSDRSGTGTGELFF. CDR3 coding DNA: TGTGCCAGCAGTGATCGGTCAGGGACGGGCACCGGGGAGCTGTTTTTT.

The chain is built from TRBV2 and TRBJ1-6, with 9 bases aligning to TRBD1. The CDR3 extends over 15 amino acids. After removal of 3 bases from V and 10 bases from J, the junction contained 7 bases not matched to a gene. In germline, CDR1 is SNHLY, CDR2 FYNNEI. The CDR3 is CASSEGTGQGSPLHF. The DNA for the CDR3 is TGTGCCAGCAGTGAGGGGACAGGGCAAGGGTCACCCCTCCACTTT.

V is TRBV27 and J is TRBJ1-3; D ambiguous. Per the germline V gene, CDR1 is MNHEY and CDR2 is SMNVEV (reference sequence). V was cut by 7 bases and J by 2 bases, with 6 bases left in between. There are 12 residues in the CDR3. The CDR3, as DNA: TGTGCCAGCACCCGGGCTGGAAACACCATATATTTT. As protein: CASTRAGNTIYF.

The chain carries TRBV5-1 and TRBJ2-4; TRBD1 matches at 9 bases. Per the germline V gene, CDR1 is SGHRS and CDR2 is YFSETQ. Trimming cost V 0 bases and J 6 bases; bases outside gene matches: 7. This CDR3 contains 16 residues. The CDR3 region is CASSLAAGTGRNIQYF. DNA of the CDR3: TGCGCCAGCAGCTTGGCCGCGGGGACAGGGCGAAACATTCAGTACTTC.

There are a few counts of this clone. The chain has TRBV27 and TRBJ1-1; the D is unclear. In germline, CDR1 is MNHEY, CDR2 SMNVEV (reference sequence). The CDR3 has 13 amino acids. Trimming removed 2 bases from V and 2 bases from J, with 6 bases in between. CDR3 protein: CASSLVGNTEAFF. The CDR3 nucleotides are TGTGCCAGCAGTTTAGTTGGAAACACTGAAGCTTTCTTT.

The chain is built from TRBV30 and TRBJ1-2; a weak D match, TRBD1 (5 bases). The germline V gene encodes CDR1 GTSNPN and CDR2 SVGIG (reference sequence). There are 11 residues in the CDR3. V lost 3 bases, J lost 6 bases, and 8 bases lay in between. This CDR3 is CAWRGVDGYTF. The CDR3, as DNA: TGTGCCTGGAGGGGGGTGGATGGCTACACCTTC.

This chain uses TRBV30 with TRBJ1-2; D is unclear. This CDR3 has 12 amino acids. Germline CDR1 and CDR2: GTSNPN and SVGIG (reference sequence). Deletions cut 5 bases from V and 4 bases from J, with 11 bases between. The CDR3, as DNA: TGTGCCTGGTCCCAGAGACTCTATGGCTACACCTTC. As protein: CAWSQRLYGYTF.

This sequence joins TRBV19 and TRBJ2-7; the match to TRBD1 covers 9 bases. Germline V lookup: CDR1 LNHDA, CDR2 SQIVND (reference sequence). This CDR3 region has 14 residues. V was clipped by 5 bases and J by 3 bases; unmatched bases: 5. The CDR3 sequence: CASSPQDRGYEQYF. Here the CDR3 DNA reads TGTGCCAGTAGTCCCCAGGACAGGGGCTACGAGCAGTACTTC.

Comment on this clone: The sample has other DNA sequences that encode this CDR3 too. The V gene is TRBV7-2, the J gene TRBJ1-5; D remains unclear. V was pared by 5 bases and J by 1 base, with 6 bases between. Germline loops: CDR1 SGHTA, CDR2 FQGNSA. The CDR3 is 13 residues long. Written as DNA, the CDR3 is TGTGCCAGCAGCCCTGACAGCAATCAGCCCCAGCATTTT. Its protein is CASSPDSNQPQHF.

This clone was observed a handful of times. The J gene is TRBJ2-7, the V gene TRBV7-2; TRBD2 aligns across 7 bases. After removal of 5 bases from V and 7 bases from J, the junction contained 11 bases not matched to a gene. The germline V gene encodes CDR1 SGHTA and CDR2 FQGNSA. The CDR3 runs 14 residues. CDR3 nucleotides: TGTGCCAGCAGCCCTCAAGCGGGGAGGCAGGAGCAGTACTTC. Residues: CASSPQAGRQEQYF.

This clone occurred once. This rearrangement joins TRBV9 to TRBJ2-2, with 7 nucleotides matching TRBD2. After removal of 0 bases from V and 5 bases from J, the junction contained 4 bases not matched to a gene. The CDR3 contains 15 residues. The V gene's germline CDR1 is SGDLS and CDR2 YYNGEE. The CDR3 loop reads CASSVGGGFTGELFF. CDR3 coding DNA: TGTGCCAGCAGCGTAGGGGGGGGGTTTACCGGGGAGCTGTTTTTT.

This chain connects TRBV5-6 to TRBJ2-1, with no clear D. CDR1 and CDR2 (germline): SGHDT, YYEEEE. Trimming removed 2 bases at V and 4 bases at J, with 13 bases between. The CDR3 extends over 15 amino acids. The CDR3 nucleotides read TGTGCCAGCAGCTTCCAAGCAACAGATTACAATGAGCAGTTCTTC. This sequence encodes CASSFQATDYNEQFF.

The chain employs TRBV4-3 and TRBJ1-1; 7 bases map to TRBD1. This CDR3 contains 15 residues. Germline V gene sequence: CDR1 LGHNA, CDR2 YSLEER. V shed 3 bases, J shed 10 bases, and the junction held 14 bases outside the gene matches. CDR3: CASSQSTGEINVAFF. The CDR3 bases are TGCGCCAGCAGCCAGAGCACAGGGGAAATCAACGTAGCTTTCTTT.

The rearrangement links TRBV7-2 to TRBJ2-1; TRBD2 aligns across 7 bases. The V gene's germline CDR1 is SGHTA and CDR2 FQGNSA. Trimming took 4 bases from V and 0 from J; bases not matched to a gene: 6. CDR3 length equals 16 residues. The CDR3 region is CASSSTGGTSYNEQFF. CDR3 DNA: TGTGCCAGCAGCTCCACGGGGGGTACCTCCTACAATGAGCAGTTCTTC.

This chain links TRBV5-1 with TRBJ1-6; no firm D call. V was trimmed by 5 bases and J by 6 bases, leaving 12 bases between them. In germline, CDR1 is SGHRS, CDR2 YFSETQ. The CDR3 covers 14 residues. The CDR3 region has the DNA TGCGCCAGCAGGCAAGTTCAGGCTAATTCACCCCTCCACTTT. Translation: CASRQVQANSPLHF. The variable domain in full, with the rest retrieved from reference TRBV5-1 and TRBJ1-6, is KAGVTQTPRYLIKTRGQQVTLSCSPISGHRSVSWYQQTPGQGLQFLFEYFSETQRNKGNFPGRFSGRQFSNSRSEMNVSTLELGDSALYLCASRQVQANSPLHFGNGTRLTVT.

The gene calls are TRBV5-4 and TRBJ2-6, with 11 positions matching TRBD1. The length of the CDR3 is 15 residues. After removal of 7 bases from V and 3 bases from J, the junction contained 3 bases not matched to a gene. Germline V lookup: CDR1 SGHNT, CDR2 YYREEE (reference sequence). The CDR3 DNA reads as TGTGCCAGCGGGACAGGGGGTAATGGGGCCAACGTCCTGACTTTC. Protein: CASGTGGNGANVLTF.